Following are 7 T cell receptor beta chains from one sample sequenced in a study of response to subunit inactivated influenza vaccine. TCRdb reanalysed the RT-PCR reads using MiXCR and keeps one entry per CDR3 protein. The sample lists 500,000 to 650,000 distinct CDR3 sequences, about 7.6% seen once, with 10% to 15% in the top ten. Sequenced here: PBMCs from blood, sampled around 25 months after vaccination. All receptors derive from a man in his fifties or sixties who received an inactivated influenza vaccine.

This clonotype was observed a few times. The rearrangement uses TRBV7-9 and TRBJ2-1; 7 bases map to TRBD2. V was pared by 2 bases and J by 7 bases, with 14 bases of the junction left unmatched. Per the germline V gene, CDR1 is SEHNR and CDR2 is FQNEAQ (reference sequence). This CDR3 is 17 amino acids long. The chain's CDR3 is CASSLFGTNFGKNEQFF. The CDR3 coding sequence is TGTGCCAGCAGCTTATTCGGGACTAACTTCGGGAAAAATGAGCAGTTCTTC.

A few counts support this clonotype. This sequence joins TRBV5-1 and TRBJ2-3; 7 nucleotides line up with TRBD1. CDR1 SGHRS and CDR2 YFSETQ come from the germline V gene. CDR3 length: 16 residues. Trimming at V came to 7 bases and at J to 3 bases, leaving 14 bases not matched to a gene. The CDR3 DNA reads TGCGCCAGCTCTCCCGGGACAGTGAAATTAACAGATACGCAGTATTTT. Its translation is CASSPGTVKLTDTQYF.

This clonotype came up many times. J is TRBJ1-6 and V is TRBV10-3; the D gene is possibly TRBD1 (6 bases). V was shortened by 3 bases and J by 7 bases, with 10 bases between the two germline ends. This CDR3 has 14 residues. Germline CDR1 and CDR2: ENHRY and SYGVKD. The CDR3 sequence is CAISDRGENSPLHF. As DNA, the CDR3 is TGTGCCATCAGTGACAGGGGCGAGAATTCACCCCTCCACTTT.

This chain links TRBV5-1 with TRBJ2-3; D might be TRBD2 (6 bases). This CDR3 is built from 14 residues. The germline V and J ends were trimmed by 2 bases and 3 bases, with 10 bases remaining between them. Germline-derived CDR1 and CDR2 are SGHRS and YFSETQ. Written as DNA, the CDR3 is TGCGCCAGCAGCTTTTCGGGGGAGACAGATACGCAGTATTTT. Its translation is CASSFSGETDTQYF.

This clonotype was counted between two and nine times. The chain carries TRBV10-2 and TRBJ2-2, with D perhaps matching TRBD1 (5 bases). CDR3 length: 14 residues. The V and J ends lost 6 bases and 6 bases respectively, with 14 bases between them. Germline CDR1 and CDR2: WSHSY and SAAADI. CDR3 region: CASSVIGVAGELFF. The DNA for the CDR3 is TGCGCCAGCAGCGTTATAGGGGTCGCCGGGGAGCTGTTTTTT.

The chain has TRBV20-1 and TRBJ2-2; no clear D gene. This CDR3 has 13 amino acids. Germline-derived CDR1 and CDR2 are DFQATT and SNEGSKA (reference sequence). V was clipped by 0 bases and J by 5 bases, with 7 bases between them. The CDR3 DNA follows: TGCAGTGCTAGAGATATTGCTACCGGGGAGCTGTTTTTT. Translation: CSARDIATGELFF.

This clonotype was picked up many times. This chain's CDR3 is CASSPTGPDEQYF. The CDR3 nucleotides read TGTGCCAGCAGCCCCACCGGACCGGACGAGCAGTACTTC. The chain joins TRBV7-2 to TRBJ2-7; no clear D gene. Germline values: CDR1 SGHTA, CDR2 FQGNSA. Deletions cut 5 bases from V and 5 bases from J, with 13 bases between. The CDR3 spans 13 residues.